One sample yielded the 24 T cell receptor beta chains listed below, sequenced in a study of Graves' ophthalmopathy and Graves' hyperthyroidism. RNA transcripts served as template for amplifying TCR beta CDR3 sequences. Second-round multiplex PCR came after a first-round RT-PCR that employed HTBI primers. TCRdb reprocessed the multiplex PCR reads with MiXCR, giving one entry per CDR3 protein. The profile shows 600,000 to 700,000 distinct CDR3 sequences, more than 40% of them singletons. Specimen: peripheral blood. The receptors shown here come from an adult man with Graves' ophthalmopathy.

The chain uses TRBV7-3 and TRBJ1-2; possibly TRBD1 for D (5 bases). Trimming took off 4 bases at V and 5 bases at J, with 17 bases between the two ends. This CDR3 contains 15 residues. Germline V gene lookup returns CDR1 SGHTA and CDR2 FQGTGA. CDR3 in amino acids: CASSSPRDAHYGYTF. The CDR3 coding sequence is TGTGCCAGCAGCTCCCCCCGGGACGCTCATTATGGCTACACCTTC. The entire variable domain, with the rest obtained from reference TRBV7-3 and TRBJ1-2, is as follows: GAGVSQTPSNKVTEKGKYVELRCDPISGHTALYWYRQSLGQGPEFLIYFQGTGAADDSGLPNDRFFAVRPEGSVSTLKIQRTERGDSAVYLCASSSPRDAHYGYTFGSGTRLTVV.

The chain uses TRBV15 and TRBJ1-6; no firm D call. CDR1 is LNHNV and CDR2 is YYDKDF in the germline V gene (reference sequence). Trimming pared 0 bases from V and 7 bases from J, leaving 10 bases between. This CDR3 region has 15 residues. The DNA for the CDR3 is TGTGCCACCAGCAGAGATAAAGGGCAAAATTCACCCCTCCACTTT. Its protein is CATSRDKGQNSPLHF. Together with reference TRBV15 and TRBJ1-6, the CDR3 gives the full variable domain: DAMVIQNPRYQVTQFGKPVTLSCSQTLNHNVMYWYQQKSSQAPKLLFHYYDKDFNNEADTPDNFQSRRPNTSFCFLDIRSPGLGDTAMYLCATSRDKGQNSPLHFGNGTRLTVT.

The gene calls are TRBV5-1 and TRBJ1-4; D unresolved. Germline CDR1 and CDR2: SGHRS and YFSETQ. The CDR3 length is 8 residues. Trimming removed 1 base from V and 15 bases from J, with 1 base in between. This CDR3 is CASSLLFF. The CDR3 DNA follows: TGCGCCAGCAGCTTGTTGTTTTTT.

This clonotype was counted between two and nine times. The CDR3 sequence: CASSHGALMNTEAFF. In DNA, the CDR3 is TGCGCCAGCAGCCACGGAGCCCTGATGAACACTGAAGCTTTCTTT. The J gene is TRBJ1-1, the V gene TRBV4-1; unclear D gene. Germline CDR1 and CDR2: MGHRA and YSYEKL. V lost 3 bases to trimming and J lost 0 bases, with 11 bases between them. This CDR3 contains 15 residues.

This clonotype has a count of ten or more. The rearrangement uses TRBV7-3 and TRBJ1-1; D uncertain. From germline, CDR1 is SGHTA and CDR2 FQGTGA. CDR3 length: 15 residues. Trimming pared 3 bases from V and 3 bases from J, leaving 14 bases between. CDR3 bases: TGTGCCAGCAGCTTTGGGAGACTGGGAGACACTGAAGCTTTCTTT. Encoded protein: CASSFGRLGDTEAFF.

The V gene is TRBV10-3, the J gene TRBJ2-7; 12 nucleotides match TRBD1. The J call may be wrong; the DNA end is better matched by TRBJ2-1. Germline CDR1 and CDR2: ENHRY and SYGVKD. The CDR3 is 16 amino acids. This CDR3 reads CAISEMPGQGAREQFF. The CDR3 nucleotides are TGTGCCATCAGTGAGATGCCGGGACAGGGGGCTAGAGAGCAGTTCTTC.

This clonotype was found once. An end of the junction does not agree with germline; a read error may underlie this. V is TRBV6-6 and J is TRBJ1-1; D not certain. Looked up from germline, CDR1 is MNHNY and CDR2 is SVGAGI (reference sequence). This CDR3 has 13 residues. The CDR3 DNA reads as TGTGTCAGCAGTTACTCGAAGGGCACTGAAGCTTTTTTT. It codes for CVSSYSKGTEAFF.

This clonotype has a count of ten or more. The gene calls are TRBV2 and TRBJ2-5, with unresolved D. V lost 6 bases to trimming and J lost 5 bases, with 16 bases between them. The germline V gene encodes CDR1 SNHLY and CDR2 FYNNEI. This CDR3 has 14 amino acids. CDR3 DNA sequence: TGTGCCAGCAGCGGTGGGCCTGAGATGGAGACCCAGTACTTC. It specifies CASSGGPEMETQYF. Supplemented by reference TRBV2 and TRBJ2-5, the full variable domain reads EPEVTQTPSHQVTQMGQEVILRCVPISNHLYFYWYRQILGQKVEFLVSFYNNEISEKSEIFDDQFSVERPDGSNFTLKIRSTKLEDSAMYFCASSGGPEMETQYFGPGTRLLVL.

This clonotype was observed a single time. The chain carries TRBV29-1 and TRBJ1-1; 8 bases are shared with TRBD1. The V segment lost 5 bases and the J segment 3 bases; nucleotides outside the gene matches: 2. The CDR3 extends over 12 amino acids. Germline V gives CDR1 SQVTM, CDR2 ANQGSEA. In DNA form, the CDR3 reads TGCAGCGTTTTGACAGGGGACACTGAAGCTTTCTTT. As protein: CSVLTGDTEAFF.

Note on this clonotype: Compared with germline, one end of the junction differs, possibly owing to a read error. DNA for the CDR3: TGTGCCAGCAGTTACCTCGTCGCAGACCTGAATCTCGAGCAGCCCCAGCATTTT. Its protein product is CASSYLVADLNLEQPQHF. This rearrangement joins TRBV10-3 to TRBJ1-5; D ambiguous. The CDR3 has 18 residues. Germline CDR1 reads ENHRY; CDR2 reads SYGVKD.

V gene TRBV29-1 combines with J gene TRBJ2-5; D perhaps matches TRBD2 (6 bases). Germline CDR1 and CDR2: SQVTM and ANQGSEA. The length of the CDR3 is 15 residues. Trimming removed 6 bases at V and 2 bases at J, with 19 bases between. CDR3 nucleotide sequence: TGCAGCGTCTCCCCCCTTAGGGGACTTCAAGAGACCCAGTACTTC. This encodes CSVSPLRGLQETQYF.

The V call is TRBV20-1, the J call TRBJ2-7; perhaps TRBD1 as D (6 bases). The DNA end is more similar to TRBJ2-1, so the J call may be wrong. The CDR3 is made up of 13 amino acids. Germline V gene sequence: CDR1 DFQATT, CDR2 SNEGSKA (reference sequence). The CDR3 DNA sequence: TGCAGTGCTATACAGGGATTCTACAATGAGCAGTTCTTC. The encoded protein is CSAIQGFYNEQFF.

The chain has TRBV7-3 and TRBJ2-5, with 8 bases identical to TRBD2. The germline CDR1 and CDR2 sequences are SGHTA and FQGTGA. The V segment lost 5 bases and the J segment 1 base; nucleotides outside the gene matches: 6. This CDR3 has 15 residues. The CDR3 DNA sequence: TGTGCCAGCAGCCCAGCGGGAGTCGGCCAAGAGACCCAGTACTTC. Its protein product is CASSPAGVGQETQYF.

The chain joins TRBV2 to TRBJ2-5; 7 bases are a match to TRBD2. With V trimmed by 6 bases and J by 1 base, 14 bases remained unmatched. The CDR3 contains 17 residues. CDR1 SNHLY and CDR2 FYNNEI come from the germline V gene. The CDR3 protein is CASSVGEGGPRQETQYF. The CDR3, as DNA: TGTGCCAGCAGCGTAGGGGAGGGAGGGCCTCGCCAAGAGACCCAGTACTTC.

In this sample, this clonotype turned up a few times. The chain uses TRBV20-1 and TRBJ2-2; D unclear. The germline V and J ends were trimmed by 0 bases and 6 bases, with 14 bases remaining between them. CDR3 length: 15 residues. Germline V gene data show CDR1 as DFQATT and CDR2 as SNEGSKA (reference sequence). The CDR3 is CSARDPGRDPGELFF. CDR3 in DNA: TGCAGTGCTAGAGATCCGGGCAGAGACCCCGGGGAGCTGTTTTTT.

This clonotype was seen many times. This CDR3 reads CASSRDGYNSPLHF. CDR3 coding DNA: TGTGCCAGTAGTCGGGACGGTTATAATTCACCCCTCCACTTT. The rearrangement uses TRBV6-5 and TRBJ1-6, with D tentatively TRBD1 (5 bases). Trimming shortened V by 9 bases and J by 4 bases, and 13 bases separated the two germline ends. In germline, CDR1 is MNHEY, CDR2 SVGAGI. The CDR3 sequence is 14 residues long.

V usage is TRBV20-1 and J usage is TRBJ2-2; D is perhaps TRBD2 (6 bases). The CDR3 runs 13 residues. Trimming removed 6 bases from V and 3 bases from J, with 11 bases in between. CDR1 is DFQATT and CDR2 is SNEGSKA in the germline V gene (reference sequence). DNA of the CDR3: TGCAGTGCCGGGGACTCCGACACCGGGGAGCTGTTTTTT. Translation: CSAGDSDTGELFF.

The rearrangement uses TRBV20-1 and TRBJ1-5; 9 nucleotides match TRBD1. The CDR3 has 13 amino acids. Losses at the gene ends were 6 bases for V and 6 bases for J; bases not matched to a gene: 6. Germline lookup yields CDR1 DFQATT and CDR2 SNEGSKA (reference sequence). This CDR3 reads CSALQGAGQPQHF. The CDR3 DNA is TGCAGTGCGCTACAGGGGGCAGGTCAGCCCCAGCATTTT.

Regarding this clonotype: One base away lies a much larger clone, so this may be a sequencing read error. Here the CDR3 DNA reads TGTGCCAGTAGTAAGTCGGGACAGGGTGAAGAGACCCAGTACTTC. Its protein is CASSKSGQGEETQYF. The gene calls are TRBV19 and TRBJ2-5; 9 bases fit TRBD1. From germline, CDR1 is LNHDA and CDR2 SQIVND (reference sequence). The CDR3 runs 15 residues. The J segment lost 3 bases and the V segment lost 4 bases, leaving 6 bases of the junction unmatched.

At least ten counts were recorded for this clonotype. The J gene is TRBJ2-5, the V gene TRBV7-9, with TRBD1 identical over 10 bases. This CDR3 comprises 15 residues. The germline V gene encodes CDR1 SEHNR and CDR2 FQNEAQ (reference sequence). V lost 1 base and J lost 4; bases outside the gene matches: 3. CDR3 protein: CASSLGTGGRETQYF. DNA for the CDR3: TGTGCCAGCAGCTTAGGGACAGGGGGGAGAGAGACCCAGTACTTC.

This clonotype has only a few counts. This chain uses TRBV6-4 with TRBJ2-2, with 10 bases identical to TRBD1. V dropped 3 bases and J dropped 3; count of bases not matched to a gene: 1. Germline V gene lookup returns CDR1 MRHNA and CDR2 SNTAGT. The CDR3 has 15 residues. The CDR3, as DNA: TGTGCCAGCAGTGAGGGGACAGGGGACACCGGGGAGCTGTTTTTT. Amino acid sequence: CASSEGTGDTGELFF.

This clonotype was recorded once. The germline gene is not matched at one end of the junction; a read error may be the cause. This chain joins TRBV4-1 and TRBJ1-2, with D maybe TRBD1 (6 bases). In germline, CDR1 is MGHRA, CDR2 YSYEKL. CDR3 length: 17 amino acids. The CDR3 DNA follows: TGTGCCAGCAGCCAAGACCGGGGGGCTCCTCGTGTTGATGGCTACACCTTC. It yields the protein CASSQDRGAPRVDGYTF.

The chain links TRBV2 to TRBJ1-2; tentatively, D is TRBD1 (6 bases). CDR3 length: 16 residues. Germline assignment: CDR1 SNHLY and CDR2 FYNNEI. The V and J ends lost 5 bases and 4 bases respectively, with 20 bases between them. The CDR3 protein is CASSLSSGGAIYGYTF. The DNA of the CDR3 is TGTGCCAGCAGTTTGTCCTCCGGGGGCGCGATCTATGGCTACACCTTC.

At least ten counts were recorded for this clonotype. The rearrangement uses TRBV6-5 and TRBJ1-1; D gene uncertain. This CDR3 spans 14 amino acids. Germline V gene data show CDR1 as MNHEY and CDR2 as SVGAGI. V was trimmed by 0 bases and J by 6 bases, leaving 11 bases between them. The CDR3 here is CASSYSILNPEAFF. The CDR3 bases are TGTGCCAGCAGTTACTCGATATTAAACCCTGAAGCTTTCTTT.